This T cell receptor beta chain is drawn from a study of T cell responses to AZD1222 COVID-19 vaccine. Overall study context: Investigators merged groups given second doses at roughly 4 or roughly 12 weeks.

Comment on this clone: Its cognate antigen is unknown.

Points from the study as a whole: The donor group comprised mostly white British people and more females; the analysis possibly underestimated clonal diversity. The study reported that nearly half of spike-specific TCRs target unmutated variant regions. Distributed over spike, vaccine-associated CD4 TCRs predominated at 160-218 and 743-854.

The assay was immunoSEQ multiplex PCR, and TCRdb's table has in-frame clones only and misses some. The data hold approximately 150,000 clones, with 91% observed a single time. J was trimmed by 13 bases and V by 5 bases; bases with no gene match: 19. CDR1 is SGHRS and CDR2 is YFSETQ in the germline V gene. This CDR3 spans 15 amino acids. This rearrangement joins TRBV5-1 to TRBJ1-2; 8 bases map to TRBD1. This clonotype originated in an adult in good health. The sequencing here drew on peripheral blood, taken on day 0 of AZD1222 vaccination. CDR3: CASRPPGQVRGSLTF. Written as DNA, the CDR3 is TGCGCCAGCAGACCTCCGGGACAGGTGAGGGGGTCGCTCACCTTC.